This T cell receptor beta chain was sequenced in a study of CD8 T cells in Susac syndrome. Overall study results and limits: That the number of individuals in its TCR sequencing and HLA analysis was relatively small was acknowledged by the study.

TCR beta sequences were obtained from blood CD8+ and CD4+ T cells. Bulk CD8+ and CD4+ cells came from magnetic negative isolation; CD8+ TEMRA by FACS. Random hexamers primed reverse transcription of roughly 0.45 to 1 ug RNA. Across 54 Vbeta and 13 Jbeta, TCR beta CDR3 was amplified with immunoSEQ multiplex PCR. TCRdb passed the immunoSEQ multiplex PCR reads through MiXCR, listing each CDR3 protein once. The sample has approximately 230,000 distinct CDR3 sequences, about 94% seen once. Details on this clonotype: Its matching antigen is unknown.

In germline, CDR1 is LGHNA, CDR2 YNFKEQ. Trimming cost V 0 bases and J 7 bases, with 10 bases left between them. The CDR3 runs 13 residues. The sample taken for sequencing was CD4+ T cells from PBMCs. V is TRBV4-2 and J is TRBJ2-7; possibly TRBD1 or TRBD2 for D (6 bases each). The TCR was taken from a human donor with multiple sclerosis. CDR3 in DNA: TGTGCCAGCAGCCAAGATCAGGGGAGGGAGCAGTACTTC. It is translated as CASSQDQGREQYF.